This is a list of T cell receptor beta chains from one sample in a study of shared clonotypes between healthy human individuals. Generated by immunoSEQ multiplex PCR, the TCRdb table keeps only in-frame clones and is missing some. The sample lists 170,000 or so clones; around 63% were seen once. Source material: memory CD4+ T cells sorted from blood. These TCRs come from a man aged 25-45 years in good health. The CDR3 runs from the conserved cysteine through the conserved F or W. Each record gives: clone size, J gene, D gene, V gene, CDR3 DNA, CDR3 protein. The D gene is left open where the match is weak. Rows may omit the clone size; those that give it use once, few, many or a size class.

clone size: -
J gene: TRBJ2-5
D gene: TRBD2
V gene: TRBV5-6
CDR3 DNA: TGTGCCAGCAGCCGGACTAGCGGGAGCTGGGAGACCCAGTACTTC
CDR3 protein: CASSRTSGSWETQYF

clone size: -
J gene: TRBJ1-1
D gene: -
V gene: TRBV7-9
CDR3 DNA: TGTGCCAGCAGCTTCCCTGGCTACAAAGGGACTGAAGCTTTCTTT
CDR3 protein: CASSFPGYKGTEAFF

clone size: -
J gene: TRBJ2-3
D gene: TRBD2
V gene: TRBV7-2
CDR3 DNA: TGTGCCAGCAGCTTCCGGGGTAGCGGGAGCACAGATACGCAGTATTTT
CDR3 protein: CASSFRGSGSTDTQYF

clone size: few
J gene: TRBJ2-7
D gene: TRBD2
V gene: TRBV28
CDR3 DNA: TGTGCCAGCAGTCCCCGACTAGCTTCAACCTACGAGCAGTACTTC
CDR3 protein: CASSPRLASTYEQYF

clone size: -
J gene: TRBJ2-6
D gene: -
V gene: TRBV5-1
CDR3 DNA: TGCGCCAGCAGCTTAGTGCCCCGGGGCGCTGGGGCCAACGTCCTGACTTTC
CDR3 protein: CASSLVPRGAGANVLTF

clone size: -
J gene: TRBJ2-7
D gene: -
V gene: TRBV7-2
CDR3 DNA: TGTGCCAGCTCTCCGAGTCGAAGCTCCTACGAGCAGTACTTC
CDR3 protein: CASSPSRSSYEQYF

clone size: -
J gene: TRBJ2-5
D gene: TRBD2
V gene: TRBV6-5
CDR3 DNA: TGTGCCAGCACAAGACTAGCGGGGGAGACCCAGTACTTC
CDR3 protein: CASTRLAGETQYF

clone size: -
J gene: TRBJ1-5
D gene: -
V gene: TRBV28
CDR3 DNA: TGTGCCAGCAGTTTCCGAGTCAGGGTTCAGCCCCAGCATTTT
CDR3 protein: CASSFRVRVQPQHF

clone size: -
J gene: TRBJ2-1
D gene: -
V gene: TRBV27
CDR3 DNA: TGTGCCAGCAGTTTACTCTCCAGCGGGCCTTACAATGAGCAGTTCTTC
CDR3 protein: CASSLLSSGPYNEQFF

clone size: -
J gene: TRBJ2-7
D gene: TRBD2
V gene: TRBV7-8
CDR3 DNA: TGTGCCAGCAGCGAATGGGGCGGGGGCTACGAGCAGTACTTC
CDR3 protein: CASSEWGGGYEQYF

clone size: -
J gene: TRBJ2-6
D gene: TRBD1
V gene: TRBV7-8
CDR3 DNA: TGTGCCAGCAGCTCGACAGGGGGCTCTGGGGCCAACGTCCTGACTTTC
CDR3 protein: CASSSTGGSGANVLTF

clone size: once
J gene: TRBJ1-2
D gene: -
V gene: TRBV18
CDR3 DNA: TGTGCCAGCTCACCAGGGTCCGGCTACACCTTC
CDR3 protein: CASSPGSGYTF

clone size: -
J gene: TRBJ2-6
D gene: -
V gene: TRBV4-3
CDR3 DNA: TGCGCCAGCAGCCCTAAAGCGAGTACTGGGGCCAACGTCCTGACTTTC
CDR3 protein: CASSPKASTGANVLTF

clone size: -
J gene: TRBJ1-1
D gene: -
V gene: TRBV2
CDR3 DNA: TGTGCCAGCAGTGCAAAGGGTGGGACCACTGAAGCTTTCTTT
CDR3 protein: CASSAKGGTTEAFF